This passage covers 20 T cell receptor beta chains from one sample sequenced in a study of CXCR3-negative and CXCR3-positive naive CD8 T cells. Study-wide findings and caveats: Greater hydrophobicity was found in TRB CDR3s of CXCR3-positive naive cells than of CXCR3-negative naive cells.

Which antigens these TCRs recognize remains unknown. The libraries of TRB cDNA were constructed through 5' RACE using UMI labels. Using the 5' RACE reads, TCRdb records one entry per CDR3 protein without DNA. The sample features 150,000 to 180,000 distinct CDR3 sequences, with under 0.5% in its top ten. The sequencing input was naive CXCR3+ CD8+ T cells from blood. Subset indicated: CD45RO-CCR7+CD27+CD95- naive CD8+ T cells expressing CXCR3 (TNR3+). The receptor source for this set is a human donor in good health. Some clones in this sample may be carry-over from other donors' samples.

The chain is built from TRBV12-3 or TRBV12-4 and TRBJ2-5; as DNA is missing, the TRBD2 call by TCRdb cannot be tested. There are 16 residues in the CDR3. CDR3 loop: CASSKRTSGPQGTQYF.

This sequence joins TRBV6-6 and TRBJ1-2. The CDR3 sequence is 16 residues long. Germline CDR1 is MNHNY and CDR2 is SVGAGI (reference sequence). The CDR3: CASSYSPPAGGYGYTF.

V gene TRBV25-1 combines with J gene TRBJ1-1; TCRdb indicates TRBD1, and absent DNA this call remains unverified. Germline V lookup: CDR1 MGHDK, CDR2 SYGVNS. CDR3 length: 13 amino acids. CDR3 sequence: CASSEFGGDEAFF.

The V gene is TRBV9, the J gene TRBJ2-3; TCRdb picks TRBD2, but there is no DNA to check that call. This CDR3 spans 16 amino acids. The V gene's germline CDR1 is SGDLS and CDR2 YYNGEE. Here the CDR3 reads CASSVYPSGGLDTQYF.

The V gene is TRBV7-7, the J gene TRBJ2-1; TCRdb selects TRBD1, and the lack of DNA leaves this call unchecked. This CDR3 is built from 16 residues. CDR1 SSHAT and CDR2 FNYEAQ come from the germline V gene (reference sequence). CDR3 sequence: CASSSRTGGNYNEQFF.

This chain joins TRBV7-9 and TRBJ2-1; TCRdb designates TRBD1, a call that cannot be tested without DNA. The CDR3 is made up of 15 amino acids. Germline V gene data show CDR1 as SEHNR and CDR2 as FQNEAQ (reference sequence). The CDR3 loop reads CASSSTGRYNTEQFF.

The chain carries TRBV7-9 and TRBJ1-4. The V gene's germline CDR1 is SEHNR and CDR2 FQNEAQ (reference sequence). This CDR3 is 15 amino acids long. The CDR3: CASSGTVATNEKLFF.

J is TRBJ1-6 and V is TRBV6-6. Germline loops: CDR1 MNHNY, CDR2 SVGAGI (reference sequence). The length of the CDR3 is 14 residues. CDR3 loop: CAGRAGPYNSPLHF.

The chain uses TRBV2 and TRBJ2-2; TCRdb gives TRBD1 as the D gene, but with no DNA this cannot be confirmed. This CDR3 comprises 15 residues. Germline V CDR1 and CDR2: SNHLY, FYNNEI. The CDR3 reads CASSDDRTNTGELFF.

The CDR3: CSVEPGQEGKFEQYF. This chain links TRBV29-1 with TRBJ2-7; as DNA is missing, the TRBD2 call by TCRdb cannot be tested. The CDR3 is 15 residues long. The germline V gene has CDR1 SQVTM and CDR2 ANQGSEA.

This chain's CDR3 is CASSEAKHYGYTF. The chain couples TRBV2 to TRBJ1-2. The germline gives CDR1 SNHLY, CDR2 FYNNEI. The CDR3 is 13 residues long.

This chain uses TRBV29-1 with TRBJ2-2. The CDR3 has 16 amino acids. From germline, CDR1 is SQVTM and CDR2 ANQGSEA. The CDR3 reads CSVVAVGRSDTGELFF.

The CDR3 spells CASRPRAGEGYGYTF. V is TRBV7-9 and J is TRBJ1-2. This CDR3 contains 15 residues. CDR1 and CDR2 (germline): SEHNR, FQNEAQ (reference sequence).

V is TRBV4-1 and J is TRBJ2-1; TCRdb proposes TRBD2, but this gene call is untestable without DNA. The CDR3 has 15 amino acids. The germline V gene encodes CDR1 MGHRA and CDR2 YSYEKL. The CDR3 reads CASSQLAGGPDEQFF.

The gene calls are TRBV29-1 and TRBJ2-5; TCRdb's D call, TRBD1, is unchecked because there is no DNA. Germline V gene sequence: CDR1 SQVTM, CDR2 ANQGSEA. This CDR3 has 14 residues. The CDR3 protein is CSVLPSGSQETQYF.

The chain employs TRBV7-2 and TRBJ2-1. This CDR3 has 13 residues. The germline CDR1 and CDR2 sequences are SGHTA and FQGNSA. The CDR3 here is CASSLDTYNEQFF.

CDR3 sequence: CSVEFMDRENNEQFF. The chain has TRBV29-1 and TRBJ2-1; without DNA, the TCRdb call of TRBD1 cannot be checked. This CDR3 is built from 15 residues. Germline V lookup: CDR1 SQVTM, CDR2 ANQGSEA.

The chain recombines TRBV7-9 with TRBJ2-3; TCRdb proposes TRBD1, but this gene call is untestable without DNA. The germline V gene encodes CDR1 SEHNR and CDR2 FQNEAQ (reference sequence). This CDR3 comprises 16 residues. The CDR3 sequence is CASSFPGTGRTDTQYF. Using reference TRBV7-9 and TRBJ2-3 for the parts outside the CDR3, the full variable domain is DTGVSQNPRHKITKRGQNVTFRCDPISEHNRLYWYRQTLGQGPEFLTYFQNEAQLEKSRLLSDRFSAERPKGSFSTLEIQRTEQGDSAMYLCASSFPGTGRTDTQYFGPGTRLTVL.

CDR3 residues: CASSAVPYNEQFF. This chain uses TRBV2 with TRBJ2-1. Per germline, CDR1 SNHLY and CDR2 FYNNEI. The CDR3 runs to 13 residues.

This chain connects TRBV10-3 to TRBJ2-7. This CDR3 is 12 amino acids long. Per the germline V gene, CDR1 is ENHRY and CDR2 is SYGVKD. CDR3 protein: CAIGEASYEQYF.